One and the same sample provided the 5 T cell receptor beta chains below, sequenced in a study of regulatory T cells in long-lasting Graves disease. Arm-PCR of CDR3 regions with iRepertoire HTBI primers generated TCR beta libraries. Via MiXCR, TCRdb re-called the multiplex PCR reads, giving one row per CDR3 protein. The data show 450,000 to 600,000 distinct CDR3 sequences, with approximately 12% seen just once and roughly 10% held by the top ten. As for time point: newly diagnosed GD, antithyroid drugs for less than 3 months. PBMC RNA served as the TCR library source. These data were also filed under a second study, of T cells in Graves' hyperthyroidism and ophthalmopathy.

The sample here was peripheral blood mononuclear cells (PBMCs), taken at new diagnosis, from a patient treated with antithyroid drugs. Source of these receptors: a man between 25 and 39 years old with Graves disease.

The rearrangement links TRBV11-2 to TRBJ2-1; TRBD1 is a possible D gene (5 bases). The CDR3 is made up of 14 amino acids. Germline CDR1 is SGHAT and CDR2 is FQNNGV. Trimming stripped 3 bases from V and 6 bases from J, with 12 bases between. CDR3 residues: CASSFKGRGNEQFF. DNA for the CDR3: TGTGCCAGCAGCTTTAAGGGAAGGGGCAATGAGCAGTTCTTC.

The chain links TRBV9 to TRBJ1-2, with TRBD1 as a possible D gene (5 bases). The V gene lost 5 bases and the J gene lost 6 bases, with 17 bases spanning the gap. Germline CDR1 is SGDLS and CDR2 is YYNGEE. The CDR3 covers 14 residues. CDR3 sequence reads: CASRARGPGNGYTF. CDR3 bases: TGTGCCAGCAGGGCCCGGGGCCCTGGGAATGGCTACACCTTC.

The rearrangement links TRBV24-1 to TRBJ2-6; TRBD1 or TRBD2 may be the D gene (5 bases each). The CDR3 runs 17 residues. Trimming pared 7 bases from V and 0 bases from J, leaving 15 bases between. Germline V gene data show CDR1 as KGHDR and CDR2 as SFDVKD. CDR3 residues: CATSGTSKFSGANVLTF. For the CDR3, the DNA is TGTGCCACCAGCGGGACGTCAAAATTCTCTGGGGCCAACGTCCTGACTTTC.

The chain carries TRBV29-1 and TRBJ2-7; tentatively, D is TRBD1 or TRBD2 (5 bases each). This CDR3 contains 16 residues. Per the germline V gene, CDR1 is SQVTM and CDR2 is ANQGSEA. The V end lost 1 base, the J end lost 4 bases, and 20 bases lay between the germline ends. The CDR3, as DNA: TGCAGCGTTGAAGTTGAAGGGACGGACGGAGGTTACGAGCAGTACTTC. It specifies CSVEVEGTDGGYEQYF.

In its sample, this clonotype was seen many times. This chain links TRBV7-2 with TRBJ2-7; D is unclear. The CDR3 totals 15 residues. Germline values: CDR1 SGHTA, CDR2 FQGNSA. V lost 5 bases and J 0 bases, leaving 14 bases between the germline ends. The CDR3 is CASSQSDGSSYEQYF. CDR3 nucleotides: TGTGCCAGCAGCCAGAGCGACGGGTCCTCCTACGAGCAGTACTTC.